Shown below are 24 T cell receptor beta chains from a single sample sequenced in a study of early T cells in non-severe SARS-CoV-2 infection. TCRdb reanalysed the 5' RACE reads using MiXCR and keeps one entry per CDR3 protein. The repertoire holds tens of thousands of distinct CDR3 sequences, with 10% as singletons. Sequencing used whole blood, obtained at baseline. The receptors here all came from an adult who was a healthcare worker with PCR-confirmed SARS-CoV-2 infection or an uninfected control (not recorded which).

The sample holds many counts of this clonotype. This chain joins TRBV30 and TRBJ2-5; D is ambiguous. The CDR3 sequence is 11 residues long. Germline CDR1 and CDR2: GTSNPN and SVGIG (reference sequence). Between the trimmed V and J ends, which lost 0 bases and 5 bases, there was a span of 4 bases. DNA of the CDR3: TGTGCCTGGAGTGTGTCGGAGACCCAGTACTTC. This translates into CAWSVSETQYF. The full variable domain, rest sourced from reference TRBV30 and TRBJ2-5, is SQTIHQWPATLVQPVGSPLSLECTVEGTSNPNLYWYRQAAGRGLQLLFYSVGIGQISSEVPQNLSASRPQDRQFILSSKKLLLSDSGFYLCAWSVSETQYFGPGTRLLVL.

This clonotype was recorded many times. CDR3 nucleotides: TGTGCCAGCAGCTTAGACGCTTCTGGTCAGGGCAGCGCAGATACGCAGTATTTT. Translated: CASSLDASGQGSADTQYF. The chain is built from TRBV7-6 and TRBJ2-3, with D possibly TRBD1 on 5 matching bases. Germline V lookup: CDR1 SGHVS, CDR2 FNYEAQ. This CDR3 comprises 18 residues. Trimming cost V 1 base and J 4 bases, with 21 bases left between them.

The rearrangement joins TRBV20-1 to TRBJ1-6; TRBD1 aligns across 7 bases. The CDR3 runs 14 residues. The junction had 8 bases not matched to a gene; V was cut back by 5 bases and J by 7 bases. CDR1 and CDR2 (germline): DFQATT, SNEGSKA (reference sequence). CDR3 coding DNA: TGCAGTGCTCCGGGACAGCAAAGAAATTCACCCCTCCACTTT. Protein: CSAPGQQRNSPLHF.

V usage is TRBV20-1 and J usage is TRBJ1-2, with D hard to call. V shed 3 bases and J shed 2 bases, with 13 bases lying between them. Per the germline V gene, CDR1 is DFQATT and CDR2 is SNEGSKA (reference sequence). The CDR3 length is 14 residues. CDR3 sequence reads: CSASRLQKNYGYTF. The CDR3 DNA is TGCAGTGCTAGTAGACTTCAAAAAAACTATGGCTACACCTTC.

CDR3 sequence (DNA): TGCGCCAGCAGCCAAGTGTTTCAGGAGGAGACCCAGTACTTC. Its translation: CASSQVFQEETQYF. The chain uses TRBV4-1 and TRBJ2-5; D unresolved. The CDR3 runs 14 residues. V dropped 1 base and J dropped 5 bases, with 11 bases sitting between them. Germline V gene lookup returns CDR1 MGHRA and CDR2 YSYEKL.

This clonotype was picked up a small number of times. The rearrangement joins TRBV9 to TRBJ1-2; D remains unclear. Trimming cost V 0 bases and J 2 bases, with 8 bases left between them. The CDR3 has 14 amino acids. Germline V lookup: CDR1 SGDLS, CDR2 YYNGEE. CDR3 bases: TGTGCCAGCAGCGTAGACCCAGCAAACTATGGCTACACCTTC. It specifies CASSVDPANYGYTF.

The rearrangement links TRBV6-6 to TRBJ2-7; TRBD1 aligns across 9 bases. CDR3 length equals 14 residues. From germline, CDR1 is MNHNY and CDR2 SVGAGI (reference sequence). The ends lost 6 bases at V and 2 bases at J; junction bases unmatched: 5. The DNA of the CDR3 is TGTGCCAGCAGCCGTTGGACAGGGGCCTACGAGCAGTACTTC. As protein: CASSRWTGAYEQYF.

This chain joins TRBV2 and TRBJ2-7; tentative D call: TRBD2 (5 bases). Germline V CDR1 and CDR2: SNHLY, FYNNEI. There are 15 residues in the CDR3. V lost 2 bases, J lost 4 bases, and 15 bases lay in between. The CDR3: CASSETRGRRYEQYF. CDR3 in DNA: TGTGCCAGCAGTGAAACACGGGGAAGAAGATACGAGCAGTACTTC.

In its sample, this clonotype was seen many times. The CDR3 sequence: CASSLVQQGAGGTGELFF. The CDR3 DNA follows: TGCGCCAGCAGCTTGGTACAGCAAGGGGCTGGGGGCACCGGGGAGCTGTTTTTT. The rearrangement joins TRBV5-1 to TRBJ2-2, with D perhaps given as TRBD1 or TRBD2 (5 bases each). Germline V lookup: CDR1 SGHRS, CDR2 YFSETQ. The ends were cut back, 0 bases at V and 4 bases at J, with 19 bases in the middle. The CDR3 spans 18 residues.

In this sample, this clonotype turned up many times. CDR3 DNA sequence: TGTGCCACCAGCAGGTCAAGGGGACGGGGCGATGAGCAGTTCTTC. This gives the protein CATSRSRGRGDEQFF. The rearrangement joins TRBV15 to TRBJ2-1; the D gene could be TRBD1 or TRBD2 (5 bases each). The V gene lost 3 bases and the J gene lost 8 bases, with 17 bases spanning the gap. This CDR3 contains 15 residues. Germline-derived CDR1 and CDR2 are LNHNV and YYDKDF (reference sequence).

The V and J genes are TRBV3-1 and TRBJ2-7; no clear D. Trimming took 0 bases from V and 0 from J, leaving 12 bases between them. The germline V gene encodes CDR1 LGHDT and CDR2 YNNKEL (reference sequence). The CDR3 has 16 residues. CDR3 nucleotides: TGTGCCAGCAGCCAAGATAGAACAGCCAGCTCCTACGAGCAGTACTTC. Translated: CASSQDRTASSYEQYF.

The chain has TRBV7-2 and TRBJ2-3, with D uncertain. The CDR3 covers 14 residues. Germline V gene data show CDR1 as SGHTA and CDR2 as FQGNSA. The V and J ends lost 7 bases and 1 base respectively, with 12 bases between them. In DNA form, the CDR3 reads TGTGCCAGCACCCCTGTGGGTGGCACAGATACGCAGTATTTT. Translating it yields CASTPVGGTDTQYF.

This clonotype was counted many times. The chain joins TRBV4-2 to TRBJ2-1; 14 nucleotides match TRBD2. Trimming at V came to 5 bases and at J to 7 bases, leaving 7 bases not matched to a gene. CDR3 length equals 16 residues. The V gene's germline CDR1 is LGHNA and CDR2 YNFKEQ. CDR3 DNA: TGTGCCAGCAGCTCCCGGACTAGCGGGAGGAGGAATGAGCAGTTCTTC. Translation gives CASSSRTSGRRNEQFF.

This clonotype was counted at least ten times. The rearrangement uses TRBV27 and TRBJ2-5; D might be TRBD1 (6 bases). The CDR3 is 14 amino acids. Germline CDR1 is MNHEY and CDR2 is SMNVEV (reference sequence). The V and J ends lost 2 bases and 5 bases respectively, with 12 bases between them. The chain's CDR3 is CASSLAGDMETQYF. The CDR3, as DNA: TGTGCCAGCAGTTTAGCAGGGGATATGGAGACCCAGTACTTC.

In DNA form, the CDR3 reads TGTGCCAGCAGTCCGTCGTCGGGTCGCAATCAGCCCCAGCATTTT. It encodes CASSPSSGRNQPQHF. This chain joins TRBV27 and TRBJ1-5, with no clear D. Germline V CDR1 and CDR2: MNHEY, SMNVEV (reference sequence). The ends were cut back, 5 bases at V and 2 bases at J, with 13 bases in the middle. The CDR3 has 15 residues.

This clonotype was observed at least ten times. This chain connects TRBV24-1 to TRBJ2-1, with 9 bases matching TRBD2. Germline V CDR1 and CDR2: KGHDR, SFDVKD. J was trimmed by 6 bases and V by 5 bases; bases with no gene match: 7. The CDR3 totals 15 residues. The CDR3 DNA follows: TGTGCCACCAGTGCCGGACTAGCGAGGCGCAATGAGCAGTTCTTC. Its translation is CATSAGLARRNEQFF.

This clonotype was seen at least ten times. The CDR3 DNA reads as TGTGCCACCAGCAGGGATTCATTGGGGACTAATGAAAAACTGTTTTTT. Its translation: CATSRDSLGTNEKLFF. This sequence joins TRBV15 and TRBJ1-4; D remains ambiguous. The CDR3 contains 16 residues. Germline V lookup: CDR1 LNHNV, CDR2 YYDKDF (reference sequence). The germline V and J ends were trimmed by 3 bases and 2 bases, with 13 bases remaining between them.

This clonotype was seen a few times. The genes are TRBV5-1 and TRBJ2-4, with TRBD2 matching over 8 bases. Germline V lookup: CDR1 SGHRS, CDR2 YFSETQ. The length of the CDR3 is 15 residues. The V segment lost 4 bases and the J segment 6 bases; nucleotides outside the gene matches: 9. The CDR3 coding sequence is TGCGCCAGCAGCGACGGGAGGGCCGGGGGAAACATTCAGTACTTC. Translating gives CASSDGRAGGNIQYF. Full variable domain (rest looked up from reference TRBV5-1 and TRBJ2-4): KAGVTQTPRYLIKTRGQQVTLSCSPISGHRSVSWYQQTPGQGLQFLFEYFSETQRNKGNFPGRFSGRQFSNSRSEMNVSTLELGDSALYLCASSDGRAGGNIQYFGAGTRLSVL.

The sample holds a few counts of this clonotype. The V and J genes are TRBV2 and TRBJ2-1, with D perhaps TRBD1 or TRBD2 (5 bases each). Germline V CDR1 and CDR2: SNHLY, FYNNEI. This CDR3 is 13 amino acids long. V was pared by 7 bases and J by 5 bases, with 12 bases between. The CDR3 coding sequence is TGTGCCAGCAACGACGGGACCGACAATGAGCAGTTCTTC. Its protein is CASNDGTDNEQFF.

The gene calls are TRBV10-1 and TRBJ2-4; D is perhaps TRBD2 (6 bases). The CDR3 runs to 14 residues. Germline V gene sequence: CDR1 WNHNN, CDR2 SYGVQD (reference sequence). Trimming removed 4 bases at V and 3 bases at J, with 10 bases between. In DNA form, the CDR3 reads TGCGCCAGCAGTGCCGGGGGTAGCAAAAACATTCAGTACTTC. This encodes CASSAGGSKNIQYF.

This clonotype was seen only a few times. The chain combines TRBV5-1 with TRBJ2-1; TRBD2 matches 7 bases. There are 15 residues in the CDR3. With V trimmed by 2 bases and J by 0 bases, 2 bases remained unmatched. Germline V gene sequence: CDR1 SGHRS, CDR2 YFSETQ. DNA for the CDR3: TGCGCCAGCAGCTTCCTAGCGGCCTCCTACAATGAGCAGTTCTTC. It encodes CASSFLAASYNEQFF. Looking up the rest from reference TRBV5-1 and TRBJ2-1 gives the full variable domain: KAGVTQTPRYLIKTRGQQVTLSCSPISGHRSVSWYQQTPGQGLQFLFEYFSETQRNKGNFPGRFSGRQFSNSRSEMNVSTLELGDSALYLCASSFLAASYNEQFFGPGTRLTVL.

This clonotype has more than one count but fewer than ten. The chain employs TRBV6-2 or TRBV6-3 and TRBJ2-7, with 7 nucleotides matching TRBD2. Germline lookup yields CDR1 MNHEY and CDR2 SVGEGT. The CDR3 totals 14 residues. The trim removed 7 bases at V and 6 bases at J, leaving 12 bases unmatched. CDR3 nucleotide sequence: TGTGCCAGCACCAACCAGGGCGGGGGAGGCGAGCAGTACTTC. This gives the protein CASTNQGGGGEQYF.

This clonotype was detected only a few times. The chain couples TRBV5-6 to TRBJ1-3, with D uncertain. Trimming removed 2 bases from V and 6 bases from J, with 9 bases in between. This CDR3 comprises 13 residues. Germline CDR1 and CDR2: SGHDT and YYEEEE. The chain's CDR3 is CASSLKGENTIYF. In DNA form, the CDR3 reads TGTGCCAGCAGCTTAAAGGGAGAAAACACCATATATTTT. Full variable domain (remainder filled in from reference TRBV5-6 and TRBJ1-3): DAGVTQSPTHLIKTRGQQVTLRCSPKSGHDTVSWYQQALGQGPQFIFQYYEEEERQRGNFPDRFSGHQFPNYSSELNVNALLLGDSALYLCASSLKGENTIYFGEGSWLTVV.

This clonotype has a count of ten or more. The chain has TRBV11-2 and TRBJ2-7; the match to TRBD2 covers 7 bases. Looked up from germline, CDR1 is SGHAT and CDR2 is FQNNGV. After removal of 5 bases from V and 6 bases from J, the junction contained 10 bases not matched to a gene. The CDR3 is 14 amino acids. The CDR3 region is CASSLGGTLGEQYF. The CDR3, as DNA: TGTGCCAGCAGCCTGGGGGGGACCCTTGGCGAGCAGTACTTC.